This T cell receptor (beta chain) was observed in a study of T cells in localized non-small cell lung cancer. Study results and limitations: Higher T cell density in the blood was associated with longer overall survival, whereas higher adjacent-lung clonality associated with shorter survival. Of the tissues analyzed, uninvolved adjacent lung showed maximal T cell clonality, greater than tumor.

TCRdb's table, derived via immunoSEQ multiplex PCR, lists solely in-frame clones and lacks some. The sample includes 20,000 to 25,000 clones, about 81% of them seen just once. This clone appeared a single time. The antigen is not known. The CDR3 has 13 amino acids. Germline V gene lookup returns CDR1 SGHNT and CDR2 YENEEA. The junction had 5 bases not matched to a gene; V was cut back by 5 bases and J by 6 bases. This TCR was recovered from a man between 40 and 75 years old with stage I lung adenocarcinoma. The sample was peripheral blood, taken before any cancer treatment. The rearrangement uses TRBV11-3 and TRBJ2-3; 7 nucleotides match TRBD1. The CDR3 loop is CASSPQGLDTQYF. CDR3 bases: TGTGCCAGCAGCCCACAGGGGCTGGATACGCAGTATTTT.